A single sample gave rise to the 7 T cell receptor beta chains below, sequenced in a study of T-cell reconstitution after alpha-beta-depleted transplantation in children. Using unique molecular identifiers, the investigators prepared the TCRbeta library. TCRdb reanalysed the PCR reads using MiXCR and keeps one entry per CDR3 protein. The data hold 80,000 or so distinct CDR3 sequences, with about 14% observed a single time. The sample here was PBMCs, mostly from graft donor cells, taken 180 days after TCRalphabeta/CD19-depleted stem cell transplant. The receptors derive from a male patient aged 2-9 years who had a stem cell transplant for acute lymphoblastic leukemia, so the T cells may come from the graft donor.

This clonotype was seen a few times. CDR3 coding DNA: TGCAGTGCTAGACCGGGACAGGGGAAAGGTCCTTTCTATGGCTACACCTTC. This translates into CSARPGQGKGPFYGYTF. The chain links TRBV20-1 to TRBJ1-2, with TRBD1 matching 10 bases. CDR1 and CDR2 (germline): DFQATT, SNEGSKA (reference sequence). This CDR3 is built from 17 residues. V lost 2 bases, J lost 4 bases, and 13 bases stayed unmatched.

Here the CDR3 reads CASSYGGAGAFF. In DNA form, the CDR3 reads TGTGCCAGCAGTTACGGGGGCGCAGGAGCTTTCTTT. The chain combines TRBV6-6 with TRBJ1-1, with D perhaps TRBD1 (6 bases). There are 12 residues in the CDR3. CDR1 is MNHNY and CDR2 is SVGAGI in the germline V gene (reference sequence). Trimming took 2 bases from V and 10 from J, leaving 11 bases between them.

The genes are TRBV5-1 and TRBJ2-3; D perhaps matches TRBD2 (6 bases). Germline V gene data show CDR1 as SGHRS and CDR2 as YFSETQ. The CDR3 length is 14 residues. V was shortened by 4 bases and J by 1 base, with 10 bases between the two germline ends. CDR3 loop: CASSPLAGTDTQYF. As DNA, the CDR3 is TGCGCCAGCAGCCCCTTAGCGGGCACAGATACGCAGTATTTT.

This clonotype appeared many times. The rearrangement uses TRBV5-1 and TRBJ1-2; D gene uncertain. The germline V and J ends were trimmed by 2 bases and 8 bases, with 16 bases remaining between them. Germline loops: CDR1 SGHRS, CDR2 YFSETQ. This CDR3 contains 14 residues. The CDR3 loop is CASSLPHPRNGYTF. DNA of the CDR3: TGCGCCAGCAGCTTACCCCACCCGAGGAACGGCTACACCTTC.

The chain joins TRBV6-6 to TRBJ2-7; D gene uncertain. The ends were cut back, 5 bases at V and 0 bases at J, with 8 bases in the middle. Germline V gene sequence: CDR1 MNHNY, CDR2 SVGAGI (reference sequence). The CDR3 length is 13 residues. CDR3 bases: TGTGCCAGCAGTCCCCACTTCTCCTACGAGCAGTACTTC. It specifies CASSPHFSYEQYF.

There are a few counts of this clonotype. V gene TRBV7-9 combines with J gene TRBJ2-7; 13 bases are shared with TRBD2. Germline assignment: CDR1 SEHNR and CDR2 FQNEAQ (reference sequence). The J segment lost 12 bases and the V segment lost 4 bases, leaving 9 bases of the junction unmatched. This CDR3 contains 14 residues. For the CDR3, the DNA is TGTGCCAGCAGCTGGGGGACTAGCGGGGACTCTTGGTACTTC. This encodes CASSWGTSGDSWYF. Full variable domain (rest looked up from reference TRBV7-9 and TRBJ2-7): DTGVSQNPRHKITKRGQNVTFRCDPISEHNRLYWYRQTLGQGPEFLTYFQNEAQLEKSRLLSDRFSAERPKGSFSTLEIQRTEQGDSAMYLCASSWGTSGDSWYFGPGTRLTVT.

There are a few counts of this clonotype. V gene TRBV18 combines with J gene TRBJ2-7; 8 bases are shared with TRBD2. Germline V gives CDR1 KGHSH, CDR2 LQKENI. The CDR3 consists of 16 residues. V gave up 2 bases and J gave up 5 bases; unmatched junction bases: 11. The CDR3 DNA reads TGTGCCAGCTCACCAAACAGCGGGAGATTCCCCCACGAGCAGTACTTC. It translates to CASSPNSGRFPHEQYF.